This entry describes one T cell receptor beta chain. The data stem from a study of blood T cell repertoires in COVID-19. About the research overall: COVID-19 samples from acute and convalescent phases originated in the United States, Italy and Spain. PBMCs, B-cell-depleted T cells, or T cells provided the cDNA or gDNA that made up the material.

The CDR3 contains 15 residues. Germline V gene sequence: CDR1 MNHEY, CDR2 SVGAGI. V shed 6 bases, J shed 0 bases, and the junction held 6 bases outside the gene matches. Repertoires were generated with immunoSEQ multiplex PCR, while TCRdb's copy carries only in-frame clones and drops some. The repertoire holds about 270,000 clones, with roughly 84% as singletons. The chain recombines TRBV6-5 with TRBJ1-1; TRBD1 agrees at 8 bases. The source is a woman under 30 with acute or convalescent COVID-19. Sample: peripheral blood. In DNA, the CDR3 is TGTGCCAGCAGCTACCGACAGGGGATGAACACTGAAGCTTTCTTT. Its protein is CASSYRQGMNTEAFF.